Listed below are T cell receptor beta chains from one sample, sequenced in a study of identical twins. TCRdb used MiXCR to reprocess the 5' RACE reads, holding one entry per CDR3 protein. The sample has 700,000 or so distinct CDR3 sequences; 8.5% to 9.5% are singletons. The same specimen was also included in a second study, on yellow fever vaccine responses in identical twins.

The specimen sequenced was PBMCs. Source of these receptors: a woman younger than 30 in good health. Both conserved end residues are part of each CDR3. The D gene is left open where the match is weak. A row's size may be missing; if present it is once, few, many or a size class.

v_call	d_call	clone_size	j_call	cdr3_nt	cdr3_aa
TRBV5-1	TRBD1	-	TRBJ2-7	TGCGCCAGCAGCTTGGAGGGACAGGGGGCGGTGCAGTACTTC	CASSLEGQGAVQYF
TRBV7-6	TRBD2	-	TRBJ2-2	TGTGCCAGCAGCTTAGGTCAACGGACTAGCGGTATAACCGGGGAGCTGTTTTTT	CASSLGQRTSGITGELFF
TRBV12-3/TRBV12-4	-	few	TRBJ1-1	TGTGCCAGCAGCATCCCTTCAGCTATGAACACTGAAGCTTTCTTT	CASSIPSAMNTEAFF
TRBV5-6	TRBD1	many	TRBJ2-7	TGTGCCAGCAGCGGGTCGGGACAGGGGAAGAACGAGCAGTACTTC	CASSGSGQGKNEQYF
TRBV29-1	TRBD2	many	TRBJ2-1	TGCAGCGTTGAAGAGGGCCTAGCGGAGTACAATGAGCAGTTCTTC	CSVEEGLAEYNEQFF
TRBV29-1	-	few	TRBJ2-2	TGCAGCGTCGCCCGCACACAGGGGGAGGGCACCGGGGAGCTGTTTTTT	CSVARTQGEGTGELFF
TRBV20-1	-	-	TRBJ2-7	TGCAGTGCTTCCTACAGGGAACCCTACGAGCAGTACTTC	CSASYREPYEQYF
TRBV4-2	TRBD2	-	TRBJ2-3	TGTGCCAGCAGCCCCTCCGGCTTTGGGGGGAGGGCGACAGATACGCAGTATTTT	CASSPSGFGGRATDTQYF
TRBV4-3	TRBD2	-	TRBJ2-1	TGCGCCAGCAGCCAAGATCGGGCGGGAGCATTCAATGAGCAGTTATTC	CASSQDRAGAFNEQLF
TRBV5-1	-	-	TRBJ2-1	TGCGCCAGCAGCTTGGCCCCTATCAACAATGAGCAGTTCTTC	CASSLAPINNEQFF
TRBV6-2/TRBV6-3	TRBD2	many	TRBJ2-1	TGTGCCAGCAGTTACGAGCGGGAACCCTACAATGAGCAGTTCTTC	CASSYEREPYNEQFF
TRBV6-1	-	few	TRBJ2-7	TGTGCCAGCAGTAAATCGGGACTGGCCTACGAGCAGTACTTC	CASSKSGLAYEQYF
TRBV5-6	-	few	TRBJ1-2	TGTGCCAGCAGCTTGGTCGCGGGAGGCTACACCTTC	CASSLVAGGYTF
TRBV9	-	many	TRBJ2-1	TGTGCCAGCAGCGTAAAGGAGTGGAGGAATGAGCAGTTCTTC	CASSVKEWRNEQFF
TRBV5-1	-	-	TRBJ2-1	TGCGCCAGCAGCGACGTCGGGGACTCCTACAATGAGCAGTTCTTC	CASSDVGDSYNEQFF
TRBV10-3	-	few	TRBJ1-5	TGTGCCATCAGTGAGTCTGATAGCAATCAGCCCCAGCATTTT	CAISESDSNQPQHF
TRBV7-2	-	few	TRBJ2-1	TGTGCCAGCAGCCCCCGGACAGGCCCAGCGGGACATGAGCAGTTCTTC	CASSPRTGPAGHEQFF
TRBV5-1	-	many	TRBJ2-5	TGCGCCAGCAGCTTGGCAGGGCCGAGTCTCCAAGAGACCCAGTACTTC	CASSLAGPSLQETQYF
TRBV15	-	many	TRBJ1-6	TGTGCCACCAAGGGAACAGGTGATAATTCACCCCTCCACTTT	CATKGTGDNSPLHF
TRBV25-1	TRBD1	many	TRBJ1-2	TGTGCCAGCAGTGAGACAGGGTACTATGGCTACACCTTC	CASSETGYYGYTF
TRBV7-9	-	few	TRBJ2-3	TGTGCCGTCACTCCGTGGCTAAACCCAGATACGCAGTATTTT	CAVTPWLNPDTQYF
TRBV4-2	TRBD2	few	TRBJ2-3	TGTGCCAGCAGCCAACAAACGGGGGGTGTCACAGATACGCAGTATTTT	CASSQQTGGVTDTQYF